These 5 T cell receptor beta chains were sequenced from one sample in a study of glioma-infiltrating T cells after dendritic cell vaccination. Profiled with immunoSEQ multiplex PCR; TCRdb holds only in-frame clones, not every one. Here the sample spans more than 20,000 clones, roughly 78% being singletons. The sequencing here drew on blood, taken before dendritic cell vaccination. These receptors all stem from a human donor with glioblastoma.

The V and J genes are TRBV9 and TRBJ2-2, with D perhaps matching TRBD2 (6 bases). Germline lookup yields CDR1 SGDLS and CDR2 YYNGEE. This CDR3 has 16 residues. V was shortened by 4 bases and J by 8 bases, with 21 bases between the two germline ends. The CDR3 reads CASSPDPRGSWGELFF. The CDR3, as DNA: TGTGCCAGCAGCCCAGACCCACGGGGGAGTTGGGGGGAGCTGTTTTTT.

Judged by abundance, this clone is medium-sized (0.01 to 0.1%). The chain links TRBV7-6 to TRBJ1-3; tentative D call: TRBD1 (6 bases). This CDR3 contains 17 residues. Germline V gene sequence: CDR1 SGHVS, CDR2 FNYEAQ. Trimming took off 1 base at V and 0 bases at J, with 13 bases between the two ends. The CDR3 protein is CASSLGGLDSSGNTIYF. The CDR3 DNA reads as TGTGCCAGCAGCTTAGGAGGGTTGGACAGCTCTGGAAACACCATATATTTT.

This chain connects TRBV2 to TRBJ1-2; TRBD1 might be the D (6 bases). The germline V and J ends were trimmed by 7 bases and 0 bases, with 12 bases remaining between them. Germline-derived CDR1 and CDR2 are SNHLY and FYNNEI. The CDR3 runs to 14 residues. CDR3 sequence (DNA): TGTGCCAGCATTCGGACAGAGGCTAACTATGGCTACACCTTC. This sequence encodes CASIRTEANYGYTF.

In its sample, this clone was seen once. The V and J genes are TRBV14 and TRBJ2-1; 9 nucleotides align to TRBD2. Germline CDR1 reads SGHDN; CDR2 reads FVKESK. V shed 2 bases and J 1 base; nucleotides not matched to a gene: 6. The CDR3 consists of 17 residues. The CDR3 nucleotides are TGTGCCAGCAGCCAACGGACTCTAGCGGGGTCCTACAATGAGCAGTTCTTC. Protein sequence: CASSQRTLAGSYNEQFF.

In its sample, this clone ranks as medium-sized. The chain has TRBV19 and TRBJ2-3, with 14 bases matching TRBD2. With 3 bases clipped from V and 9 bases from J, the junction kept 8 bases outside the gene matches. The CDR3 consists of 16 residues. In germline, CDR1 is LNHDA, CDR2 SQIVND (reference sequence). DNA for the CDR3: TGTGCCAGTAGTATCACCGGGACTAGCGGGAGTGACACGCAGTATTTT. This encodes CASSITGTSGSDTQYF.